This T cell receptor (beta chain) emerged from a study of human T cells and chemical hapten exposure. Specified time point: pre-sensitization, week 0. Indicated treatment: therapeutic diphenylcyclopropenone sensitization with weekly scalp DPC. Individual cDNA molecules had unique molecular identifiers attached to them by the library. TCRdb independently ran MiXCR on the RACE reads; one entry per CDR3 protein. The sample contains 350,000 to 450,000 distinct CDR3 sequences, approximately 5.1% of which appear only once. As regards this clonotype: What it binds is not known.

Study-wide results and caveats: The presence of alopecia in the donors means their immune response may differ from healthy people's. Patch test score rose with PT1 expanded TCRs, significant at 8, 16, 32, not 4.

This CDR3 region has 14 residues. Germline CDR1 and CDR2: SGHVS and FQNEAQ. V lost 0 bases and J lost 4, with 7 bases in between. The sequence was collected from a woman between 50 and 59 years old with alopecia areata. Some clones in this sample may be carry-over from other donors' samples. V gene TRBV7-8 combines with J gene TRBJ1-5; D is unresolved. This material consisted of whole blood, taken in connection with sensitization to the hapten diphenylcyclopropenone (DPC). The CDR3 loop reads CASSLAWGNQPQHF. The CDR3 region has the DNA TGTGCCAGCAGCTTAGCTTGGGGTAATCAGCCCCAGCATTTT.